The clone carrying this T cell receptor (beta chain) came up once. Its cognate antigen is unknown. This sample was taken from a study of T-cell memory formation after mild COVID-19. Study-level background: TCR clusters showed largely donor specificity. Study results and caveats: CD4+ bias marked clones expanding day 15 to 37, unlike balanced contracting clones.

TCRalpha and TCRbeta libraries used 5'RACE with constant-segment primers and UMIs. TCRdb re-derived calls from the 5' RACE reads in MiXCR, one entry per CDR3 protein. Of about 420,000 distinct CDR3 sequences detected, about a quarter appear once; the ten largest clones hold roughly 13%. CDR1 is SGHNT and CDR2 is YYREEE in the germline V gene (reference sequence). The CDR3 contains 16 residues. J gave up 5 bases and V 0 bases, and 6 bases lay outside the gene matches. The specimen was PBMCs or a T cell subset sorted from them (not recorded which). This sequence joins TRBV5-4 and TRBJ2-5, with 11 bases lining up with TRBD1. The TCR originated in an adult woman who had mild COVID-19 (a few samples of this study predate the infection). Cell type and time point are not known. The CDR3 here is CASSLDRTGGRETQYF. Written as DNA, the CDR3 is TGTGCCAGCAGCTTGGATAGGACAGGGGGCAGGGAGACCCAGTACTTC.